The T cell receptor (beta chain) under discussion was sequenced for a study of blood T cell repertoires in COVID-19. On the study more broadly: The origin of the acute and convalescent COVID-19 samples was the United States, Italy and Spain.

Donors were grouped by their self-reported clinical history. V shed 3 bases, J shed 7 bases, and the junction held 7 bases outside the gene matches. The CDR3 has 15 residues. From germline, CDR1 is MGHRA and CDR2 YSYEKL. Method: immunoSEQ multiplex PCR; TCRdb's copy keeps in-frame clones and lacks some. The table lists some 130,000 clones, about 80% of them singletons. Input material: PBMCs or T cells enriched from blood (not recorded which). The rearrangement links TRBV4-1 to TRBJ1-5; TRBD1 aligns across 9 bases. The TCR comes from a woman in her forties or fifties who had recovered from COVID-19. CDR3 loop: CASSHPGQGTQPQHF. As DNA, the CDR3 is TGCGCCAGCAGCCACCCGGGACAGGGAACCCAGCCCCAGCATTTT.